Listed here are 8 T cell receptor beta chains from one sample, sequenced in a study of blood T cell repertoires in COVID-19. Clones were read by immunoSEQ multiplex PCR, and TCRdb kept only the in-frame ones, dropping some. The sample holds around 150,000 clones, roughly 90% seen once. Sequencing was performed on peripheral blood. Receptors originate from a man aged 55 to 69 with acute or convalescent COVID-19.

V usage is TRBV9 and J usage is TRBJ2-2; the D gene is possibly TRBD1 (5 bases). Trimming stripped 5 bases from V and 3 bases from J, with 17 bases between. Germline V gene sequence: CDR1 SGDLS, CDR2 YYNGEE. The CDR3 runs to 16 residues. This chain's CDR3 is CASSPTSQGDTGELFF. The CDR3 region has the DNA TGTGCCAGCAGTCCAACATCGCAGGGCGACACCGGGGAGCTGTTTTTT.

The J gene is TRBJ2-7, the V gene TRBV3-1 (or the pseudogene TRBV3-2), with 9 nucleotides matching TRBD1. The CDR3 spans 15 residues. In germline, CDR1 is LGHDT, CDR2 YNNKEL (reference sequence). J gave up 3 bases and V 0 bases, and 3 bases lay outside the gene matches. CDR3 in amino acids: CASSQDGTGLYEQYF. In DNA, the CDR3 is TGTGCCAGCAGCCAAGACGGGACAGGGCTCTACGAGCAGTACTTC.

This clone was recorded a few times. The V and J genes are TRBV29-1 and TRBJ1-1; perhaps TRBD1 as D (5 bases). V gave up 8 bases and J gave up 5 bases, with 12 bases separating them. Germline V gene data show CDR1 as SQVTM and CDR2 as ANQGSEA. The length of the CDR3 is 11 residues. The CDR3 protein is CSLQVGTEAFF. The CDR3 DNA reads as TGCAGCTTACAGGTTGGGACTGAAGCTTTCTTT.

This chain connects TRBV2 to TRBJ2-7; possible D gene TRBD1, 7 bases. V was pared by 7 bases and J by 6 bases, with 19 bases between. CDR1 SNHLY and CDR2 FYNNEI come from the germline V gene. The CDR3 has 14 residues. The CDR3 here is CASILDREDPEQYF. CDR3 sequence (DNA): TGTGCCAGCATCTTAGACAGGGAGGACCCCGAGCAGTACTTC.

The rearrangement uses TRBV7-8 and TRBJ2-5, with 14 bases that match TRBD2. Germline values: CDR1 SGHVS, CDR2 FQNEAQ. V lost 5 bases to trimming and J lost 3 bases; unmatched junction nucleotides: 5. The CDR3 runs to 16 residues. The CDR3: CASSETSGGAEETQYF. The CDR3 DNA reads TGTGCCAGCAGCGAGACTAGCGGGGGGGCCGAAGAGACCCAGTACTTC.

The gene calls are TRBV18 and TRBJ1-5; D might be TRBD1 (6 bases). The V end was cut by 4 bases, the J end by 7 bases, with 23 bases between. Germline V gene sequence: CDR1 KGHSH, CDR2 LQKENI. CDR3 length: 17 residues. CDR3: CASSREDTGFQSQPQHF. Written as DNA, the CDR3 is TGTGCCAGCTCACGAGAAGATACAGGGTTTCAATCCCAGCCCCAGCATTTT.

J is TRBJ2-2 and V is TRBV7-2; D might be TRBD1 (5 bases). This CDR3 contains 14 residues. V lost 1 base and J 5 bases, leaving 8 bases between the germline ends. The germline V gene encodes CDR1 SGHTA and CDR2 FQGNSA. The CDR3 reads CASSLGRGTGELFF. CDR3 in DNA: TGTGCCAGCAGCTTAGGTAGGGGAACCGGGGAGCTGTTTTTT.

There are a few counts of this clone. Germline is not matched at one junction end, which may reflect a read error. The J gene is TRBJ2-2, the V gene TRBV7-7, with 13 bases fitting TRBD2. CDR1 SSHAT and CDR2 FNYEAQ come from the germline V gene (reference sequence). This CDR3 has 16 residues. CDR3 amino acids: CASSRLAGGLTGELFF. The CDR3 DNA is TGTGCTAGCAGCCGACTAGCGGGGGGCTTAACCGGGGAGCTGTTTTTT.